This T cell receptor beta chain was identified in a study of T cell responses to AZD1222 COVID-19 vaccine. General study results and limits: Baseline antibody screening turned up just six or seven seropositive AZD1222 recipients. Repertoire sampling was restricted to post-peak T cell response timepoints. The donor cohort was predominantly white British with a female majority, and clonal diversity may have been underestimated.

CDR3 length equals 14 residues. The germline V gene encodes CDR1 MNHEY and CDR2 SMNVEV (reference sequence). J gave up 11 bases and V 4 bases, and 5 bases lay outside the gene matches. A remark on this clone: Its cognate antigen is unknown.

Repertoires were generated with immunoSEQ multiplex PCR, while TCRdb's copy carries only in-frame clones and drops some. The data show approximately 140,000 clones, with 75% to 95% seen just once and 3.2% held by the top ten. The TCR comes from an adult who received the AZD1222 COVID-19 vaccine. The V call is TRBV27, the J call TRBJ1-6; TRBD1 matches at 10 bases. This sample comprised peripheral blood, obtained 28 days after the second AZD1222 dose. This CDR3 is CASSSTGTGAPLHF. CDR3 DNA sequence: TGTGCCAGCAGTTCCACCGGGACAGGGGCACCCCTCCACTTT.